This T cell receptor beta chain was identified during a study of blood T cell repertoires in COVID-19. Authors' processing steps: Estimation of nucleated cell counts was performed using reference gene primer amplification. Method: immunoSEQ multiplex PCR; TCRdb's copy keeps in-frame clones and lacks some. V, J and clone size are taken as reported in that table, and D and trimming were inferred from the DNA itself. The table lists about 110,000 clones, around 90% of them singletons. The CDR3 covers 15 residues. V dropped 4 bases and J dropped 3; count of bases not matched to a gene: 6. The germline V gene encodes CDR1 LGHDT and CDR2 YNNKEL (reference sequence).

The chain combines TRBV3-1 (or the pseudogene TRBV3-2) with TRBJ2-7; TRBD1 matches 10 bases. The sequence came from a human donor in a cohort sampled during active COVID-19. The sample comprised peripheral blood. CDR3 protein: CASSLRGQGNYEQYF. The CDR3 DNA follows: TGTGCCAGCAGCCTAAGGGGACAGGGGAACTACGAGCAGTACTTC.